The sequence of this T cell receptor (beta chain) was determined in a study of blood T cell repertoires in COVID-19. Overall study: Spain, Italy and the United States supplied samples that represented acute and convalescent COVID-19. T cells, B-cell-depleted T cells, or PBMCs supplied cDNA or gDNA.

V lost 4 bases and J 2 bases, leaving 15 bases between the germline ends. The CDR3 is made up of 16 amino acids. Germline assignment: CDR1 LNHDA and CDR2 SQIVND (reference sequence). This clone was picked up one time. Generated by immunoSEQ multiplex PCR, the TCRdb table keeps only in-frame clones and is missing some. Found here are approximately 320,000 clones, 85% of them singletons; the top ten hold approximately 7.9%. Sequencing was performed on peripheral blood. The TCR sequence derives from a human donor in a cohort sampled during active COVID-19. The chain uses TRBV19 and TRBJ2-1; no clear D gene. In DNA form, the CDR3 reads TGTGCCAGTAGTAGAGCCCCGGGTGGTACCTACAATGAGCAGTTCTTC. This gives the protein CASSRAPGGTYNEQFF.